The subject of this entry is one T cell receptor (beta chain). The data derive from a study of blood T cell repertoires in COVID-19. Cohorts were based on clinical histories the participants reported. Produced via immunoSEQ multiplex PCR; TCRdb's table is partial and in-frame only. The sample lists under 300,000 clones, approximately 89% occurring once. V was pared by 5 bases and J by 0 bases, with 10 bases between. This CDR3 contains 14 residues. CDR1 and CDR2 (germline): MNHEY, SMNVEV (reference sequence). The specimen was PBMCs or T cells enriched from blood (not recorded which). The sequence derives from a woman aged 40 to 55 with acute COVID-19. The chain combines TRBV27 with TRBJ2-5, with D perhaps TRBD1 (6 bases). Here the CDR3 reads CASSPWDNQETQYF. Written as DNA, the CDR3 is TGTGCCAGCAGTCCCTGGGACAACCAAGAGACCCAGTACTTC.